This T cell receptor (beta chain) emerged from a study of T-cell reconstitution after alpha-beta-depleted transplantation in children. In the case of this clonotype: Antigen: not known.

Study observations and caveats: Several hundred expanded graft clones reportedly were the source of alpha-beta T cells about two months after transplant.

The library targeted TCRbeta and was prepared with unique molecular identifiers. TCRdb used MiXCR to reprocess the PCR reads, holding one entry per CDR3 protein. The sample has roughly 790,000 distinct CDR3 sequences; approximately 15% are singletons. Germline V gene data show CDR1 as SGDLS and CDR2 as YYNGEE. The CDR3 is made up of 15 amino acids. J lost 8 bases, V lost 0 bases, and 6 bases had no gene match. The sequence derives from a male patient younger than 18 who had a stem cell transplant for acute lymphoblastic leukemia, so the T cells may come from the graft donor. V is TRBV9 and J is TRBJ2-1, with 9 bases that match TRBD2. Sequenced here: PBMCs, mostly from graft donor cells, sampled 360 days after TCRalphabeta/CD19-depleted stem cell transplant. In DNA form, the CDR3 reads TGTGCCAGCAGCGTAGTGGCTAGCGGGACACATGAGCAGTTCTTC. Translated, it gives CASSVVASGTHEQFF. Using reference TRBV9 and TRBJ2-1 for the parts outside the CDR3, the full variable domain is DSGVTQTPKHLITATGQRVTLRCSPRSGDLSVYWYQQSLDQGLQFLIQYYNGEERAKGNILERFSAQQFPDLHSELNLSSLELGDSALYFCASSVVASGTHEQFFGPGTRLTVL.